This T cell receptor (beta chain) originates from a study of OX40 agonist ivuxolimab in advanced cancers. The CDR3 contains 13 residues. The V gene lost 2 bases and the J gene lost 2 bases, with 7 bases spanning the gap. Germline CDR1 SGHTS, CDR2 YDEGEE. Study conclusions and caveats: It was not determined which antigens were specifically recognized by the peripheral T cells that had undergone clonal expansion. CD8+ T cells showed, on average, more clonal expansion than CD4+ cells.

The data were produced by immunoSEQ multiplex PCR, yet TCRdb's version contains in-frame clones alone and is incomplete. This sample has some 70,000 clones; roughly four fifths occur once, and the top ten carry 2% to 2.5%. Comments on this clone: What it binds is not known.

This specimen consisted of CD4+ or CD8+ T cells sorted from blood, obtained in a trial of the OX40 agonist ivuxolimab. The J gene is TRBJ1-1, the V gene TRBV5-8, with D unresolved. The sequence derives from an adult with an advanced solid tumor such as melanoma, head and neck, liver or kidney cancer. The chain's CDR3 is CASSFEGNTEAFF. The CDR3 DNA sequence: TGTGCCAGCAGCTTTGAGGGTAACACTGAAGCTTTCTTT.